The TCR beta chain described here comes from a study of T-cell reconstitution after alpha-beta-depleted transplantation in children. Preparation of the TCRbeta library was carried out with unique molecular identifiers. TCRdb re-derived calls from the PCR reads in MiXCR, one entry per CDR3 protein. The sample shows 580,000 or so distinct CDR3 sequences, 20% to 25% of them seen only once. This clonotype was found a few times. This CDR3 is built from 13 residues. The germline V gene has CDR1 DFQATT and CDR2 SNEGSKA (reference sequence). Trimming removed 7 bases from V and 0 bases from J; junction bases left unmatched: 4.

This TCR was sampled from a boy under two years old who had a stem cell transplant for acute myeloid leukemia, so the T cells may come from the graft donor. The rearrangement links TRBV20-1 to TRBJ2-3; 7 bases agree with TRBD1. The sequences come from PBMCs, mostly from graft donor cells, collected 360 days after TCRalphabeta/CD19-depleted stem cell transplant. The CDR3 DNA follows: TGCAGTGTCCGGACAGGAAGCACAGATACGCAGTATTTT. It codes for CSVRTGSTDTQYF.